These 15 T cell receptor beta chains came from one sample sequenced in a study of blood T cell repertoires in COVID-19. Clones were sequenced by immunoSEQ multiplex PCR, and TCRdb holds only the in-frame ones, with some missing. The repertoire consists of 90,000 to 110,000 clones, with about 86% occurring once and the leading ten covering 30% to 45%. The sequencing sample was made of peripheral blood. The receptors come from a man at least 80 years old with acute or convalescent COVID-19.

V is TRBV28 and J is TRBJ2-1; perhaps TRBD1 as D (5 bases). The germline V and J ends were trimmed by 6 bases and 3 bases, with 9 bases remaining between them. CDR1 and CDR2 from the germline V gene are MDHEN and SYDVKM. The CDR3 totals 13 residues. The CDR3 nucleotides read TGTGCCAGCAGGGCGGACAACTACAATGAGCAGTTCTTC. Translation: CASRADNYNEQFF.

The rearrangement joins TRBV6-5 to TRBJ2-7; 9 nucleotides agree with TRBD2. The V gene end was trimmed by 8 bases and the J gene end by 1 base; junction bases not matched to a gene: 3. Per the germline V gene, CDR1 is MNHEY and CDR2 is SVGAGI. The CDR3 runs 13 residues. The CDR3 DNA is TGTGCCAGCCGGACTAGCGAGTCCTACGAGCAGTACTTC. It is translated as CASRTSESYEQYF.

The gene calls are TRBV28 and TRBJ1-4; D may be TRBD1 (5 bases). This CDR3 contains 13 residues. CDR1 is MDHEN, CDR2 SYDVKM, per germline. Trimming shortened V by 1 base and J by 8 bases, and 8 bases separated the two germline ends. The CDR3 loop reads CASSLYDREKLFF. DNA for the CDR3: TGTGCCAGCAGTTTATACGACAGAGAAAAACTGTTTTTT.

This chain joins TRBV3-1 (or the pseudogene TRBV3-2) and TRBJ1-3; D call uncertain. Germline CDR1 and CDR2: LGHDT and YNNKEL (reference sequence). CDR3 size: 13 residues. V lost 3 bases, J lost 2 bases, and 5 bases lay in between. CDR3 sequence (DNA): TGTGCCAGCAGCCACGACACTGGAAACACCATATATTTT. Amino acid sequence: CASSHDTGNTIYF.

The V gene is TRBV11-3, the J gene TRBJ1-5; the D gene is possibly TRBD1 (5 bases). CDR3 length: 15 residues. Germline assignment: CDR1 SGHNT and CDR2 YENEEA. The germline V and J ends were trimmed by 2 bases and 0 bases, with 8 bases remaining between them. CDR3 loop: CASSLRGFSNQPQHF. In DNA form, the CDR3 reads TGTGCCAGCAGCTTAAGGGGATTTAGCAATCAGCCCCAGCATTTT.

This sequence joins TRBV9 and TRBJ1-2, with TRBD1 identical over 7 bases. Germline V gives CDR1 SGDLS, CDR2 YYNGEE. The V and J ends lost 1 base and 4 bases, in that order; junction bases with no gene match: 22. This CDR3 has 20 residues. The CDR3 DNA follows: TGTGCCAGCAGCGTATCCCTTAGGCCGGAGACAGGGCGTAATTTCTATGGCTACACCTTC. It yields the protein CASSVSLRPETGRNFYGYTF. Complete variable domain (other parts from reference TRBV9 and TRBJ1-2): DSGVTQTPKHLITATGQRVTLRCSPRSGDLSVYWYQQSLDQGLQFLIQYYNGEERAKGNILERFSAQQFPDLHSELNLSSLELGDSALYFCASSVSLRPETGRNFYGYTFGSGTRLTVV.

V is TRBV20-1 and J is TRBJ1-2; D unclear. The ends were cut back, 3 bases at V and 6 bases at J, with 8 bases in the middle. Per the germline V gene, CDR1 is DFQATT and CDR2 is SNEGSKA (reference sequence). This CDR3 has 11 amino acids. The CDR3 reads CSARRRDGYTF. CDR3 coding DNA: TGCAGTGCTAGGAGGAGGGATGGCTACACCTTC.

This clone was observed a single time. The chain carries TRBV4-2 and TRBJ2-3; D is unclear. The CDR3 extends over 13 amino acids. In germline, CDR1 is LGHNA, CDR2 YNFKEQ. V was trimmed by 5 bases and J by 2 bases, leaving 8 bases between them. CDR3 protein: CASSSKSTDTQYF. CDR3 in DNA: TGTGCCAGCAGCAGCAAATCCACAGATACGCAGTATTTT.

In its sample, this clone was seen once. The chain employs TRBV6-5 and TRBJ2-5, with TRBD2 matching over 10 bases. The V segment lost 5 bases and the J segment 7 bases; nucleotides outside the gene matches: 4. The length of the CDR3 is 13 residues. CDR1 and CDR2 from the germline V gene are MNHEY and SVGAGI. The CDR3 nucleotides are TGTGCCAGCAGTCTAGCGGGAGTGGTGACCCAGTACTTC. It yields the protein CASSLAGVVTQYF.

This clone was observed many times. The V gene is TRBV2, the J gene TRBJ1-6; a possible D gene is TRBD1 (6 bases). Trimming removed 4 bases from V and 11 bases from J, with 12 bases in between. CDR1 is SNHLY and CDR2 is FYNNEI in the germline V gene. The CDR3 length is 13 residues. This chain's CDR3 is CASSAAGETPLHF. Here the CDR3 DNA reads TGTGCCAGCAGTGCAGCAGGGGAAACACCCCTCCACTTT.

This chain links TRBV25-1 with TRBJ1-3; 7 bases align to TRBD1. The CDR3 consists of 16 residues. CDR1 is MGHDK and CDR2 is SYGVNS in the germline V gene. V dropped 3 bases and J dropped 2; count of bases not matched to a gene: 7. DNA for the CDR3: TGTGCCAGCAGTGAGACGAAGGGGGCAACTGGAAACACCATATATTTT. It translates to CASSETKGATGNTIYF.

This chain joins TRBV7-9 and TRBJ1-1; D gene unclear. The CDR3 consists of 14 residues. Trimming pared 1 base from V and 5 bases from J, leaving 11 bases between. CDR1 is SEHNR, CDR2 FQNEAQ, per germline (reference sequence). The CDR3 DNA follows: TGTGCCAGCAGCTTAGGGCGGGGAGGGACTGAAGCTTTCTTT. Translation gives CASSLGRGGTEAFF.

The chain joins TRBV5-1 to TRBJ2-7; TRBD1 agrees at 9 bases. V lost 4 bases to trimming and J lost 0 bases; unmatched junction nucleotides: 5. Germline values: CDR1 SGHRS, CDR2 YFSETQ. The CDR3 is 15 amino acids. CDR3 nucleotide sequence: TGCGCCAGCAGCAAGGGACAGGGTAGCTCCTACGAGCAGTACTTC. This codes for CASSKGQGSSYEQYF. Complete variable domain (other parts from reference TRBV5-1 and TRBJ2-7): KAGVTQTPRYLIKTRGQQVTLSCSPISGHRSVSWYQQTPGQGLQFLFEYFSETQRNKGNFPGRFSGRQFSNSRSEMNVSTLELGDSALYLCASSKGQGSSYEQYFGPGTRLTVT.

The chain recombines TRBV5-1 with TRBJ1-3; the match to TRBD1 covers 8 bases. This CDR3 comprises 14 residues. With 2 bases clipped from V and 4 bases from J, the junction kept 2 bases outside the gene matches. CDR1 is SGHRS, CDR2 YFSETQ, per germline. CDR3 coding DNA: TGCGCCAGCAGCTTAGCAGGGGGCGGAAACACCATATATTTT. This gives the protein CASSLAGGGNTIYF. Supplemented by reference TRBV5-1 and TRBJ1-3, the full variable domain reads KAGVTQTPRYLIKTRGQQVTLSCSPISGHRSVSWYQQTPGQGLQFLFEYFSETQRNKGNFPGRFSGRQFSNSRSEMNVSTLELGDSALYLCASSLAGGGNTIYFGEGSWLTVV.

In its sample, this clone was seen a few times. This rearrangement joins TRBV3-1 (or the pseudogene TRBV3-2) to TRBJ2-2; TRBD2 aligns across 11 bases. Per the germline V gene, CDR1 is LGHDT and CDR2 is YNNKEL (reference sequence). Losses at the gene ends were 1 base for V and 1 base for J; bases not matched to a gene: 2. The CDR3 has 17 amino acids. DNA for the CDR3: TGTGCCAGCAGCCAAGGTCTAGCGGGAGGGAACACCGGGGAGCTGTTTTTT. Translated, it gives CASSQGLAGGNTGELFF.